Listed here is a single TCR beta chain. The antigen is undetermined. The study sampled nominally healthy donors, though unrecorded immune exposures were likely. The V gene lost 6 bases and the J gene lost 4 bases, with 15 bases spanning the gap. Germline V gene data show CDR1 as PRHDT and CDR2 as FYEKMQ (reference sequence). The CDR3 loop spans 14 amino acids. The source of the sample is a study of cytomegalovirus exposure and HLA in healthy donors. Study results and limitations: Reports indicate that TCR beta sequences accurately predicted the HLA-A and HLA-B alleles of most subjects.

A multiplex PCR was run with 60 Vbeta primers and 13 Jbeta primers. Only in-frame clones appear in the TCRdb table, and some are missing; sequencing was by immunoSEQ multiplex PCR. This sample carries 95,000 to 150,000 clones, less than 80% of them seen once, and the ten largest clones take 3% to 4%. This sequence joins TRBV13 and TRBJ1-1; D is perhaps TRBD1 (5 bases). This receptor was identified in a man aged 25 to 40 in good health and CMV-seronegative. Sequences were obtained from PBMCs. The CDR3 DNA follows: TGTGCCAGCAGTCAAGGGAGGGGTTCCACTGAAGCTTTCTTT. Its translation: CASSQGRGSTEAFF.